This T cell receptor (beta chain) came from a study of blood T cell repertoires in COVID-19. On the study more broadly: Both acute and convalescent COVID-19 samples were obtained from the United States, Italy and Spain. Sources were T cells, B-cell-depleted T cells, or PBMCs; the material itself was cDNA or gDNA.

Data came from immunoSEQ multiplex PCR; TCRdb stores just in-frame clones and leaves some out. There are about 200,000 clones in the sample; more than 85% occur only once, and over 0.75% lies in the top ten. Trimming took 5 bases from V and 11 from J, leaving 12 bases between them. There are 11 residues in the CDR3. Germline V gene lookup returns CDR1 MDHEN and CDR2 SYDVKM. The sample consisted of peripheral blood. The rearrangement links TRBV28 to TRBJ1-1, with D possibly being TRBD1 (5 bases). The receptor's source is a man aged 55 to 69 with COVID-19, enrolled during active disease. CDR3 amino acids: CASSQYWGAFF. For the CDR3, the DNA is TGTGCCAGCAGTCAGTACTGGGGCGCTTTCTTT. Looking up the rest from reference TRBV28 and TRBJ1-1 gives the full variable domain: DVKVTQSSRYLVKRTGEKVFLECVQDMDHENMFWYRQDPGLGLRLIYFSYDVKMKEKGDIPEGYSVSREKKERFSLILESASTNQTSMYLCASSQYWGAFFGQGTRLTVV.